The T cell receptor beta chain described here comes from a study of OX40 agonist ivuxolimab in advanced cancers. In the study overall: Participants averaged about 60 years of age (range roughly 23 to 90) and were approximately 81% male. Study-level results: There were, on average, more expanded clones in CD8+ T cells than in CD4+.

Collection of blood occurred at baseline, at cycle 4 day 1, and at cycle 7 day 1. Trimming took off 8 bases at V and 4 bases at J, with 11 bases between the two ends. CDR3 length: 12 residues. CDR1 is MNHEY, CDR2 SVGAGI, per germline. Method: immunoSEQ multiplex PCR; TCRdb's copy keeps in-frame clones and lacks some. The table records fewer than 15,000 clones, roughly 89% of them present only once. In the case of this clone: Its antigen is still unknown.

The gene calls are TRBV6-5 and TRBJ1-1; a weak D match, TRBD1 (5 bases). The source material was CD4+ or CD8+ T cells sorted from blood, sampled in a trial of the OX40 agonist ivuxolimab. This TCR derives from an adult with an advanced solid tumor such as melanoma, head and neck, liver or kidney cancer. The CDR3 here is CASVGPSTEAFF. For the CDR3, the DNA is TGTGCCAGCGTGGGGCCGAGCACTGAAGCTTTCTTT.